Each of the 16 T cell receptor beta chains below was sequenced from the same sample in a study of cytomegalovirus exposure and HLA in healthy donors. Primers included in the PCR were 60 Vbeta and 13 Jbeta primers. Method: immunoSEQ multiplex PCR; TCRdb's copy keeps in-frame clones and lacks some. The table has some 66,000 clones, approximately 75% seen once. Sequencing was performed on PBMCs. The receptors originated from a man aged 60 to 69 in good health and CMV-seropositive.

J is TRBJ2-3 and V is TRBV6-6, with 7 bases matching TRBD1. Germline CDR1 is MNHNY and CDR2 is SVGAGI (reference sequence). Trimming removed 8 bases from V and 2 bases from J; junction bases left unmatched: 4. CDR3 length: 13 amino acids. The CDR3 DNA reads as TGTGCCAGCGTTGGACAGGACACAGATACGCAGTATTTT. Translation gives CASVGQDTDTQYF.

Concerning this clone: Other DNA sequences in this sample translate to the same CDR3. The chain joins TRBV7-9 to TRBJ2-2; TRBD1 aligns across 7 bases. This CDR3 region has 18 residues. The V segment lost 4 bases and the J segment 4 bases; nucleotides outside the gene matches: 15. The V gene's germline CDR1 is SEHNR and CDR2 FQNEAQ (reference sequence). The CDR3 DNA reads as TGTGCCAGCAGCTCGGCCAGGGGGTTGTTGTCGGGCACCGGGGAGCTGTTTTTT. Translation gives CASSSARGLLSGTGELFF.

The chain recombines TRBV5-1 with TRBJ1-1; D gene unclear. V was pared by 1 base and J by 2 bases, with 6 bases between. Per germline, CDR1 SGHRS and CDR2 YFSETQ. CDR3 size: 13 residues. CDR3 amino acids: CASSLSTNTEAFF. The CDR3 nucleotides read TGCGCCAGCAGCTTGAGTACTAACACTGAAGCTTTCTTT.

J is TRBJ2-5 and V is TRBV19, with 7 bases identical to TRBD2. CDR1 is LNHDA and CDR2 is SQIVND in the germline V gene (reference sequence). V was pared by 3 bases and J by 1 base, with 8 bases of the junction left unmatched. The CDR3 has 16 residues. CDR3 coding DNA: TGTGCCAGTAGTATGATAGGGACTACCTCCCAAGAGACCCAGTACTTC. Residues: CASSMIGTTSQETQYF.

This clone was counted a single time. The chain uses TRBV5-1 and TRBJ2-5; a possible D gene is TRBD1 (6 bases). The ends were cut back, 5 bases at V and 5 bases at J, with 10 bases in the middle. Looked up from germline, CDR1 is SGHRS and CDR2 is YFSETQ. The CDR3 is 12 residues long. The CDR3 loop reads CASSSQGETQYF. In DNA form, the CDR3 reads TGCGCCAGCAGTTCGCAGGGGGAGACCCAGTACTTC.

The rearrangement links TRBV4-2 to TRBJ2-5; tentative D call: TRBD2 (6 bases). With 3 bases removed from V and 3 bases from J, the gap between germline ends came to 17 bases. The germline V gene encodes CDR1 LGHNA and CDR2 YNFKEQ. The CDR3 has 16 amino acids. CDR3 DNA sequence: TGTGCCAGCAGCCATGGATTCGGGACTCCTGAAGAGACCCAGTACTTC. This encodes CASSHGFGTPEETQYF.

This clone showed up just a few times. The V and J genes are TRBV2 and TRBJ1-1; unclear D gene. The CDR3 is made up of 11 amino acids. With 9 bases removed from V and 5 bases from J, the gap between germline ends came to 10 bases. Germline values: CDR1 SNHLY, CDR2 FYNNEI. CDR3 sequence reads: CASIEGTEAFF. CDR3 coding DNA: TGTGCCAGTATTGAGGGAACTGAAGCTTTCTTT.

The chain uses TRBV5-6 and TRBJ2-7; 9 nucleotides line up with TRBD2. CDR3 length equals 15 residues. Looked up from germline, CDR1 is SGHDT and CDR2 is YYEEEE. V trimming: 0 bases; J trimming: 4 bases; junction bases outside the gene matches: 5. The CDR3 DNA is TGTGCCAGCAGCTTGGAAGCTAGCGGGACATACGAGCAGTACTTC. Translated: CASSLEASGTYEQYF.

The gene calls are TRBV2 and TRBJ2-1; TRBD2 matches 8 bases. The germline V gene encodes CDR1 SNHLY and CDR2 FYNNEI. With 1 base clipped from V and 2 bases from J, the junction kept 1 base outside the gene matches. CDR3 length: 15 residues. This chain's CDR3 is CASSEGTSTYNEQFF. The CDR3 nucleotides are TGTGCCAGCAGTGAAGGGACTAGCACCTACAATGAGCAGTTCTTC.

V is TRBV6-1 and J is TRBJ2-1, with D maybe TRBD2 (5 bases). This CDR3 spans 15 amino acids. Germline loops: CDR1 MNHNS, CDR2 SASEGT. Trimming left V 2 bases short and J 7 bases short, with 15 bases between. The CDR3 region has the DNA TGTGCCAGCAGTGAATTGGTGGGAGAAGGAAATGAGCAGTTCTTC. Residues: CASSELVGEGNEQFF.

The CDR3 DNA follows: TGTGCCAGCTCACCATCCGGGACAGGGGTCGGCGAAAAACTGTTTTTT. Translated: CASSPSGTGVGEKLFF. The chain joins TRBV18 to TRBJ1-4, with 10 bases identical to TRBD1. J was trimmed by 8 bases and V by 2 bases; bases with no gene match: 8. The length of the CDR3 is 16 residues. Germline V gene data show CDR1 as KGHSH and CDR2 as LQKENI.

The chain links TRBV5-1 to TRBJ1-4; D call uncertain. The V and J ends lost 5 bases and 5 bases respectively, with 10 bases between them. Germline V gives CDR1 SGHRS, CDR2 YFSETQ. This CDR3 contains 13 residues. The CDR3 DNA follows: TGCGCCAGCAGGCCCGGGGAGAATGAAAAACTGTTTTTT. Residues: CASRPGENEKLFF.

The chain joins TRBV5-1 to TRBJ2-2; the match to TRBD2 covers 12 bases. Per the germline V gene, CDR1 is SGHRS and CDR2 is YFSETQ. CDR3 size: 16 residues. The J segment lost 4 bases and the V segment lost 5 bases, leaving 6 bases of the junction unmatched. The chain's CDR3 is CASSLAGGPGTGELFF. The CDR3, as DNA: TGCGCCAGCAGTCTAGCGGGAGGGCCGGGCACCGGGGAGCTGTTTTTT.

The V and J genes are TRBV6-4 and TRBJ1-6; D call uncertain. The ends were cut back, 0 bases at V and 2 bases at J, with 26 bases in the middle. Germline V gives CDR1 MRHNA, CDR2 SNTAGT. The CDR3 covers 22 residues. For the CDR3, the DNA is TGTGCCAGCAGTGACTCGAGTGTTCGAGCAGGTCGGAAACTCGCCTATAATTCACCCCTCCACTTT. It specifies CASSDSSVRAGRKLAYNSPLHF.

The V gene is TRBV2, the J gene TRBJ2-7; TRBD1 is a possible D gene (5 bases). This CDR3 is built from 14 residues. The ends were cut back, 2 bases at V and 2 bases at J, with 10 bases in the middle. Looked up from germline, CDR1 is SNHLY and CDR2 is FYNNEI. CDR3 amino acids: CASSEQGEAYEQYF. DNA of the CDR3: TGTGCCAGCAGTGAACAGGGTGAGGCCTACGAGCAGTACTTC.

V gene TRBV7-2 combines with J gene TRBJ2-2; possibly TRBD1 for D (5 bases). The V and J ends lost 5 bases and 3 bases respectively, with 13 bases between them. The CDR3 is 15 residues long. CDR1 is SGHTA and CDR2 is FQGNSA in the germline V gene. This chain's CDR3 is CASSPRQPDTGELFF. CDR3 DNA sequence: TGTGCCAGCAGCCCCAGACAGCCAGACACCGGGGAGCTGTTTTTT. Looking up the rest from reference TRBV7-2 and TRBJ2-2 gives the full variable domain: GAGVSQSPSNKVTEKGKDVELRCDPISGHTALYWYRQSLGQGLEFLIYFQGNSAPDKSGLPSDRFSAERTGGSVSTLTIQRTQQEDSAVYLCASSPRQPDTGELFFGEGSRLTVL.